One and the same sample provided the 5 T cell receptor beta chains below, sequenced in a study of CD8+ T cells in alopecia areata. Extracted from the samples, RNA was reverse transcribed into cDNA to serve as the sequencing template. Assay: immunoSEQ multiplex PCR; the TCRdb copy retains only in-frame clones and omits some. The sample shows around 120,000 clones, 55% to 80% of them seen only once. The specimen was CD4+ T cells sorted from blood. These receptors came from a human donor in good health.

This sequence joins TRBV4-1 and TRBJ2-1, with 7 bases matching TRBD1. The CDR3 is 16 residues long. Germline-derived CDR1 and CDR2 are MGHRA and YSYEKL. Trimming at V came to 2 bases and at J to 5 bases, leaving 9 bases not matched to a gene. CDR3 sequence (DNA): TGCGCCAGCAGCCAAAGCATAGGGGGCGCGGACAATGAGCAGTTCTTC. It codes for CASSQSIGGADNEQFF.

The chain couples TRBV29-1 to TRBJ1-2; D not certain. Trimming stripped 6 bases from V and 2 bases from J, with 13 bases between. The germline CDR1 and CDR2 sequences are SQVTM and ANQGSEA. This CDR3 is 13 amino acids long. CDR3 coding DNA: TGCAGCGTCGTCATCCCTTCAAACTATGGCTACACCTTC. Its protein product is CSVVIPSNYGYTF.

The CDR3 sequence: CAWSVQGFGSNQPQHF. CDR3 DNA: TGTGCCTGGAGTGTACAAGGGTTTGGTAGCAATCAGCCCCAGCATTTT. The chain has TRBV30 and TRBJ1-5; D unclear. Germline values: CDR1 GTSNPN, CDR2 SVGIG (reference sequence). V lost 0 bases, J lost 0 bases, and 12 bases lay in between. The CDR3 sequence is 16 residues long. Complete variable domain (other parts from reference TRBV30 and TRBJ1-5): SQTIHQWPATLVQPVGSPLSLECTVEGTSNPNLYWYRQAAGRGLQLLFYSVGIGQISSEVPQNLSASRPQDRQFILSSKKLLLSDSGFYLCAWSVQGFGSNQPQHFGDGTRLSIL.

The count of this clone is one. This rearrangement joins TRBV19 to TRBJ1-1; D remains ambiguous. The CDR3 spans 13 residues. Germline values: CDR1 LNHDA, CDR2 SQIVND (reference sequence). V was pared by 4 bases and J by 1 base, with 7 bases between. The DNA for the CDR3 is TGTGCCAGTAGTACGGCCGGGAACACTGAAGCTTTCTTT. This codes for CASSTAGNTEAFF. The variable domain in full, completed from reference TRBV19 and TRBJ1-1, reads DGGITQSPKYLFRKEGQNVTLSCEQNLNHDAMYWYRQDPGQGLRLIYYSQIVNDFQKGDIAEGYSVSREKKESFPLTVTSAQKNPTAFYLCASSTAGNTEAFFGQGTRLTVV.

The chain couples TRBV9 to TRBJ1-1; D is undetermined. Germline CDR1 and CDR2: SGDLS and YYNGEE. The ends were cut back, 0 bases at V and 1 base at J, with 10 bases in the middle. There are 15 residues in the CDR3. The CDR3 spells CASSVELLANTEAFF. CDR3 DNA sequence: TGTGCCAGCAGCGTAGAGTTGCTGGCGAACACTGAAGCTTTCTTT.